A single count supports the clone carrying this T cell receptor (beta chain). As yet, its antigen is unknown. The CDR3 has 16 amino acids. V shed 3 bases and J 5 bases; nucleotides not matched to a gene: 13. Germline V gene data show CDR1 as SGHRS and CDR2 as YFSETQ. PCR involved 60 Vbeta and 13 Jbeta primers. Clones were read by immunoSEQ multiplex PCR, and TCRdb kept only the in-frame ones, dropping some. Of some 78,000 clones in the sample, more than 65% were seen once. This sample stems from a study of cytomegalovirus exposure and HLA in healthy donors. Study conclusions and caveats: A later analysis found that most CMV-associated TCR beta chains appeared HLA-restricted. In an earlier analysis, productive rearrangement rates for most beta V segments clustered near 87% or 30%. The authors listed around 150 TCR beta chains as cytomegalovirus-associated.

This TCR was sampled from a woman between 40 and 50 years old in good health and CMV-seropositive. Sample: PBMCs. The rearrangement links TRBV5-1 to TRBJ2-5; 7 nucleotides align to TRBD2. The CDR3 region is CASSWGGASAVETQYF. CDR3 coding DNA: TGCGCCAGCAGCTGGGGAGGGGCCTCTGCGGTGGAGACCCAGTACTTC.